These T cell receptor beta chains were read from a single sample in a study of cytomegalovirus exposure and HLA in healthy donors. The table came from immunoSEQ multiplex PCR; TCRdb's copy has only in-frame clones and leaves some out. The table lists 70,000 to 90,000 clones, less than 85% of them singletons, with around 4.2% in the top ten. Sequencing input: PBMCs. The origin of the receptors is a man in his sixties in good health and CMV-seronegative. CDR3s leave out the opening cysteine and the closing phenylalanine or tryptophan.

>13|TRBV6-4|TRBJ1-6
ASSDSNQGNSPLH
>12|TRBV5-1|TRBJ1-1
ASSGGQSNTEAF
>14|TRBV30|TRBJ2-1
AWSMGGRRSYNEQF
>14|TRBV15|TRBJ1-5
ATSRGTGFSNQPQH
>14|TRBV9|TRBJ2-3
ASSPSLAGGPYTQY
>11|TRBV29-1|TRBJ1-4
SVGGTLSEKLF
>12|TRBV18|TRBJ2-5
ASSPSGDQETQY
>12|TRBV5-1|TRBJ1-1
ASSLGPTNTEAF
>12|TRBV7-9|TRBJ1-4
ASSPPGGREKLF
>12|TRBV19|TRBJ2-2
ASTSKMDTGELF
>13|TRBV4-2|TRBJ1-1
ASSQDRGRGTEAF
>13|TRBV5-6|TRBJ2-7
ASSLAASGGYEQY
>14|TRBV19|TRBJ1-2
ASRSSGHPANYGYT
>11|TRBV19|TRBJ1-2
ASSWGHLYGYT
>11|TRBV11-2|TRBJ1-2
ASSPGGPYGYT
>13|TRBV18|TRBJ2-7
ASRSTTGGSYEQY
>13|TRBV11-2|TRBJ1-5
ASSPGQGDNQPQH
>15|TRBV7-7|TRBJ2-2
ASSLGLAGANTGELF
>13|TRBV2|TRBJ2-1
ASRSGTGVHNEQF
>11|TRBV7-2|TRBJ2-7
ASKRGTAYEQY
>15|TRBV5-1|TRBJ1-6
ASSYGQGLGPNSPLH
>12|TRBV6-6|TRBJ2-2
ASSSDRGLGELF
>13|TRBV18|TRBJ2-7
ASSLSPSGGYEQY
>11|TRBV30|TRBJ1-4
AWSGAFNEKLF
>13|TRBV29-1|TRBJ2-1
SAGGGTGAYNEQF
>12|TRBV11-2|TRBJ2-7
ASSEGVSSYEQY
>13|TRBV30|TRBJ2-1
AWSVRRGGGNEQF
>13|TRBV6-1|TRBJ2-3
ASSGDRTSGDTQY
>12|TRBV10-3|TRBJ2-1
AISDFTAGSGGI
>12|TRBV4-1|TRBJ1-4
ATTPGLNNEKLF
>15|TRBV28|TRBJ1-6
ASSLRGGVIDNSPLH
>14|TRBV5-1|TRBJ2-1
ASSLELVRGVDEQF
>15|TRBV6-4|TRBJ2-7
ASSDEGGSWEGYGQY
>12|TRBV30|TRBJ2-3
AWSLAGGVDTQY
>11|TRBV18|TRBJ1-1
ASEREMNTEAF
>14|TRBV18|TRBJ2-7
ASSPVTQGEGYEQY
>9|TRBV5-1|TRBJ2-3
ASSLTDTQY
>13|TRBV5-1|TRBJ2-3
ASSTGLRLPDTQY
>13|TRBV11-2|TRBJ1-2
ASSSNRGFAYGYT
>13|TRBV29-1|TRBJ2-5
SGAGMGTGGETQY
>13|TRBV7-3|TRBJ2-3
ASSTLAGRTDTQY
>12|TRBV5-4|TRBJ2-5
ASSLVGAQETQY
>14|TRBV7-9|TRBJ1-6
ASSDGTGAPGSPLH
>14|TRBV4-1|TRBJ2-1
ASSQERLAGGYEQF
>13|TRBV19|TRBJ1-4
ASSGYRGEREKLF
>13|TRBV19|TRBJ1-5
ASSTPQGSNQPQH
>14|TRBV19|TRBJ2-2
ASSILTGGAAGELF
>12|TRBV5-1|TRBJ1-1
ASMDSAMNTEAF
>12|TRBV10-1|TRBJ2-2
ASKGQTNTGELF
>13|TRBV6-6|TRBJ1-2
ASSYVPEGASGYT
>13|TRBV11-2|TRBJ2-7
ASSLEGHSSYEQY
>14|TRBV11-3|TRBJ2-1
ASSLGGGGLYNEQF
>14|TRBV5-6|TRBJ2-1
ASSEGTGASYNEQF
>12|TRBV18|TRBJ1-2
ASSPTRGQTGYT